This T cell receptor (beta chain) was profiled in a study of CD8+CD57+ T cells in acquired aplastic anemia. Whole-study context: The study obtained an average of around 3.4 ug of DNA from sorted CD4+ and CD8+ cells.

As for this clonotype: Its antigen is as yet unknown.

CDR3 and TCR beta VDJ profiling relied on a genomic DNA template. TCRdb ran MiXCR on the reads and lists one entry per CDR3 protein. The table includes hundreds of thousands of distinct CDR3 sequences, 65% to 90% detected once. Patients sequenced had flow cytometry evidence of CD8+CD57+ cell expansion. The study sampled blood from patients who had received no therapy. Germline V gene sequence: CDR1 SGDLS, CDR2 YYNGEE. CDR3 length equals 16 residues. V dropped 7 bases and J dropped 9 bases, with 28 bases sitting between them. Study-wide points: Overlap between patients and controls comprised just under 30 CD8+ CDR3 sequences.

The TCR comes from a human donor with aplastic anemia. Sequenced: sorted CD4+, CD8+, or CD8+CD57+ T cells (not recorded which) from PBMCs. This chain connects TRBV9 to TRBJ1-1; D is unclear. The CDR3 DNA is TGTGCCAGCGGTAGGTGGGGAGTCTACCAAGAGACCCAAGCTTTCTTT. This codes for CASGRWGVYQETQAFF.